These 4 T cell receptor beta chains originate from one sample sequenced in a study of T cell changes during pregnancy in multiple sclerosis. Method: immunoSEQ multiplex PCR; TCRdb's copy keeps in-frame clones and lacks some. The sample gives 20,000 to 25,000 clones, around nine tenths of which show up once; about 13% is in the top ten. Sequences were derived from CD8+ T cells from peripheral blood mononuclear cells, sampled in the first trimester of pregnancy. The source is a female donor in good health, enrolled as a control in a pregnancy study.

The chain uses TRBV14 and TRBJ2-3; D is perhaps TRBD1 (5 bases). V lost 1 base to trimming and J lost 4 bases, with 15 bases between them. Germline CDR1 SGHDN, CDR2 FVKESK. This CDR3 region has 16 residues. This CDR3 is CASSQVSGFLSDTQYF. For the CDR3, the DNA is TGTGCCAGCAGCCAAGTTTCAGGGTTTCTGTCAGATACGCAGTATTTT.

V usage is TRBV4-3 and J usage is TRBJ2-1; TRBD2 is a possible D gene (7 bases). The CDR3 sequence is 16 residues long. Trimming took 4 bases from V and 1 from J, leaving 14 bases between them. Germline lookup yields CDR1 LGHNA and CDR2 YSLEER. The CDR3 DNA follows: TGCGCCAGCAGCCTTTCCGAGGGGGGGTCCTACAATGAGCAGTTCTTC. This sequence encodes CASSLSEGGSYNEQFF.

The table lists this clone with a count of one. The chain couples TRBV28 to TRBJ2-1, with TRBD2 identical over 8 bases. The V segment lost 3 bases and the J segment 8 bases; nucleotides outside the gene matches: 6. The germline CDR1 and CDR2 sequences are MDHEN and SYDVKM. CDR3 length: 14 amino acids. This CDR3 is CASSFERELYEQFF. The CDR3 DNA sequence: TGTGCCAGCAGTTTTGAGCGGGAGCTGTATGAGCAGTTCTTC.

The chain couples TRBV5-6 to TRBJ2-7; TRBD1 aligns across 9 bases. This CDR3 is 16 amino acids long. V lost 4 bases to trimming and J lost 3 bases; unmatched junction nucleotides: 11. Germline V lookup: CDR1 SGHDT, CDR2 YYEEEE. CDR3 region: CASSVLGTGLVYEQYF. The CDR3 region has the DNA TGTGCCAGCAGCGTTCTGGGGACAGGGCTCGTCTACGAGCAGTACTTC.